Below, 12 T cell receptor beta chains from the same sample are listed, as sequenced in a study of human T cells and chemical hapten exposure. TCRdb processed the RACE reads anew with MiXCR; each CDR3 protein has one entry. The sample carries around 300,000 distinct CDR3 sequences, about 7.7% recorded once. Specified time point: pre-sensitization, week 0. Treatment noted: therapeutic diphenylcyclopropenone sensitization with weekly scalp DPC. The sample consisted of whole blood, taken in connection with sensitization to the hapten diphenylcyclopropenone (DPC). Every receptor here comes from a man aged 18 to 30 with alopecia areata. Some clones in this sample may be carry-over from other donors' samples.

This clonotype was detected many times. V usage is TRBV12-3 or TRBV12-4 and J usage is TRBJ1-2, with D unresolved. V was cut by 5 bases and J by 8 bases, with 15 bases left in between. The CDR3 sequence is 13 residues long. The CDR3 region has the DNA TGTGCCAGCAGTCAGAGGGAGGTTGGGGGCTACACCTTC. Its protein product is CASSQREVGGYTF.

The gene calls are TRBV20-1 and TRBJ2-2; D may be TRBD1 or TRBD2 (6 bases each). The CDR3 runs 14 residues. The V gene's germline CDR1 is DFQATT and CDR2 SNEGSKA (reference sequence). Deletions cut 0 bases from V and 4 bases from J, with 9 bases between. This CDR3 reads CSARERGATGELFF. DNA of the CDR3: TGCAGTGCTAGAGAGAGGGGGGCCACCGGGGAGCTGTTTTTT.

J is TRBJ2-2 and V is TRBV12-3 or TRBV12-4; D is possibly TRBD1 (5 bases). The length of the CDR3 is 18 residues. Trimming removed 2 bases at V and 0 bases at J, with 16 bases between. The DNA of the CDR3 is TGTGCCAGCAGTTTAAAGGCTTTCGGACACGCGAACACCGGGGAGCTGTTTTTT. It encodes CASSLKAFGHANTGELFF.

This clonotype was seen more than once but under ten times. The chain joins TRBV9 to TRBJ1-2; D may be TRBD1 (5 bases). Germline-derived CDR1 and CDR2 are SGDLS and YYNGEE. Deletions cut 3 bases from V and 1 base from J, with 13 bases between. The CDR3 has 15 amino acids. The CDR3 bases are TGTGCCAGCAGCGGCCCCCAGGGCCTTAACTATGGCTACACCTTC. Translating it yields CASSGPQGLNYGYTF. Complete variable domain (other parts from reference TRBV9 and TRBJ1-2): DSGVTQTPKHLITATGQRVTLRCSPRSGDLSVYWYQQSLDQGLQFLIQYYNGEERAKGNILERFSAQQFPDLHSELNLSSLELGDSALYFCASSGPQGLNYGYTFGSGTRLTVV.

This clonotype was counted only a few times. CDR3 amino acids: CASSLRVPTSSGKNIQYF. CDR3 DNA: TGTGCCAGCAGTTTAAGGGTACCGACTAGTTCTGGCAAAAACATTCAGTACTTC. The genes are TRBV27 and TRBJ2-4; D possibly corresponds to TRBD2 (6 bases). Trimming cost V 2 bases and J 3 bases, with 20 bases left between them. CDR1 and CDR2 from the germline V gene are MNHEY and SMNVEV (reference sequence). The CDR3 length is 18 residues.

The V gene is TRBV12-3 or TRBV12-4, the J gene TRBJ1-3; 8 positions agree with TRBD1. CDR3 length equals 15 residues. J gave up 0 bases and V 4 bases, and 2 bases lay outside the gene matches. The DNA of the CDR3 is TGTGCCAGCAGTTGGGACAGGAGCTCTGGAAACACCATATATTTT. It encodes CASSWDRSSGNTIYF.

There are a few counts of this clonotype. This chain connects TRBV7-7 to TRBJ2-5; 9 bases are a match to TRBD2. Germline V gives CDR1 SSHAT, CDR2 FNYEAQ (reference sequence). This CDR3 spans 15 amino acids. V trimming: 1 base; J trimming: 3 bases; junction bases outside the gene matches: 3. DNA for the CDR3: TGTGCCAGCAGCTTAGGTAGCGGGGGTGAAGAGACCCAGTACTTC. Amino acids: CASSLGSGGEETQYF.

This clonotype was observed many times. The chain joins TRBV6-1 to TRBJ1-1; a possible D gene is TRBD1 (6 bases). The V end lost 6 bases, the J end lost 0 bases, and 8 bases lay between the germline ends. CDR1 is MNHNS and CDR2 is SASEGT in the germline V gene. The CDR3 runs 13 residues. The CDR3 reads CASRWTVNTEAFF. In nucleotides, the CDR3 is TGTGCCAGCAGATGGACAGTGAACACTGAAGCTTTCTTT.

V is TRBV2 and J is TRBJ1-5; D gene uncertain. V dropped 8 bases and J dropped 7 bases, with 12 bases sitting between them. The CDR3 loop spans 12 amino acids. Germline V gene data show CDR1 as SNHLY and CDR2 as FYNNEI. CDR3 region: CASAEIRQPQHF. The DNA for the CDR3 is TGTGCCAGCGCCGAGATACGGCAGCCCCAGCATTTT.

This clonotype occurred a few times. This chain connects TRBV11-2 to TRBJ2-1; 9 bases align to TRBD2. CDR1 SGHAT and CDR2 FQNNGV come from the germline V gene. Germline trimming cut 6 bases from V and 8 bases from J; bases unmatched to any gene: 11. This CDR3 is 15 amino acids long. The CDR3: CASRRGGAFAHEQFF. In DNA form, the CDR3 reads TGTGCCAGCAGACGCGGGGGGGCCTTTGCACATGAGCAGTTCTTC. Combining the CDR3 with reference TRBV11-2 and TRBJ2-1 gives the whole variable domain EAGVAQSPRYKIIEKRQSVAFWCNPISGHATLYWYQQILGQGPKLLIQFQNNGVVDDSQLPKDRFSAERLKGVDSTLKIQPAKLEDSAVYLCASRRGGAFAHEQFFGPGTRLTVL.

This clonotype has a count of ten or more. This CDR3 reads CSVRSGQGVNQPQHF. The CDR3 coding sequence is TGCAGCGTGCGGTCAGGACAGGGGGTTAATCAGCCCCAGCATTTT. The chain employs TRBV29-1 and TRBJ1-5, with 10 bases identical to TRBD1. In germline, CDR1 is SQVTM, CDR2 ANQGSEA. This CDR3 region has 15 residues. The V segment lost 6 bases and the J segment 4 bases; nucleotides outside the gene matches: 9.

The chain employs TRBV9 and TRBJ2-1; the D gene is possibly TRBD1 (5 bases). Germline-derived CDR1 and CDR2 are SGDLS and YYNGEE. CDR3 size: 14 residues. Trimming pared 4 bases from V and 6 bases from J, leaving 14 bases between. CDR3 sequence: CASSPGGQGNEQFF. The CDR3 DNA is TGTGCCAGCAGCCCCGGTGGGCAGGGCAATGAGCAGTTCTTC. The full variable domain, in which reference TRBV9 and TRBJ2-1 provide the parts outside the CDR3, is DSGVTQTPKHLITATGQRVTLRCSPRSGDLSVYWYQQSLDQGLQFLIQYYNGEERAKGNILERFSAQQFPDLHSELNLSSLELGDSALYFCASSPGGQGNEQFFGPGTRLTVL.